This T cell receptor beta chain emerged from a study of blood T cell repertoires in COVID-19. Overall study: Donors in the United States, Italy and Spain gave samples during acute or convalescent COVID-19.

Everyone who took part was about 18 to 89 years old, and they came from fewer than 25 US areas. The protocol was immunoSEQ multiplex PCR, while the TCRdb copy is restricted to in-frame clones and leaves out a portion. Here the sample spans roughly 280,000 clones, about 90% being singletons. The CDR3 totals 13 residues. The germline V gene encodes CDR1 LGHDT and CDR2 YNNKEL (reference sequence). The V gene end was trimmed by 4 bases and the J gene end by 6 bases; junction bases not matched to a gene: 6. The clonotype originates from a woman in her fifties or sixties who had recovered from COVID-19. This chain joins TRBV3-1 (or the pseudogene TRBV3-2) and TRBJ2-7; TRBD2 matches 7 bases. The sample comprised PBMCs or T cells enriched from blood (not recorded which). This chain's CDR3 is CASSRGGSIEQYF. The CDR3 DNA sequence: TGTGCCAGCAGCCGGGGGGGGTCTATCGAGCAGTACTTC.